This is a list of T cell receptor beta chains from one sample in a study of T-cell memory formation after mild COVID-19. One entry per CDR3 protein, called by TCRdb with MiXCR from the 5' RACE reads. The data contain a few hundred thousand distinct CDR3 sequences, about 20% of them singletons. The sequencing sample was made of PBMCs or a T cell subset sorted from them (not recorded which). The receptors stem from an adult woman who had mild COVID-19 (a few samples of this study predate the infection). Cell type and time point are not known. The CDR3 runs from the conserved cysteine through the conserved F or W. D genes are given only for firm matches. Size tells how often a clone was seen (once, few, many) or the class of an expanded clone, and some rows leave it out.

CDR3 protein: CASSTRDRLNTGELFF
CDR3 DNA: TGTGCCAGCAGCACAAGGGACAGGCTGAACACCGGGGAGCTGTTTTTT
V gene: TRBV9
D gene: TRBD1
clone size: NA
J gene: TRBJ2-2

CDR3 protein: CASSEREAETQYF
CDR3 DNA: TGTGCCAGCAGTGAGCGGGAGGCAGAGACCCAGTACTTC
V gene: TRBV6-1
D gene: TRBD2
clone size: NA
J gene: TRBJ2-5

CDR3 protein: CASSRGGLAVNEQFF
CDR3 DNA: TGTGCCAGCAGTAGGGGCGGGCTAGCGGTCAATGAGCAGTTCTTC
V gene: TRBV6-2/TRBV6-3
D gene: TRBD2
clone size: NA
J gene: TRBJ2-1

CDR3 protein: CASSPGKGPQPQHF
CDR3 DNA: TGTGCCAGTAGTCCGGGGAAGGGCCCGCAGCCCCAGCATTTT
V gene: TRBV19
D gene: NA
clone size: few
J gene: TRBJ1-5

CDR3 protein: CATREGRGGSGANVLTF
CDR3 DNA: TGTGCCACCAGAGAGGGGAGGGGAGGTTCTGGGGCCAACGTCCTGACTTTC
V gene: TRBV19
D gene: TRBD2
clone size: NA
J gene: TRBJ2-6

CDR3 protein: CASSQGQGSDTQYF
CDR3 DNA: TGCGCCAGCAGCCAAGGACAGGGGTCAGATACGCAGTATTTT
V gene: TRBV4-1
D gene: TRBD1
clone size: NA
J gene: TRBJ2-3

CDR3 protein: CASSPGGQYNEQFF
CDR3 DNA: TGTGCCAGCAGCCCGGGCGGGCAGTACAATGAGCAGTTCTTC
V gene: TRBV7-2
D gene: NA
clone size: NA
J gene: TRBJ2-1

CDR3 protein: CASRGCNTEAFF
CDR3 DNA: TGTGCCAGCAGGGGTTGTAACACTGAAGCTTTCTTT
V gene: TRBV6-5
D gene: NA
clone size: NA
J gene: TRBJ1-1

CDR3 protein: CASSLLAGDTDTQYF
CDR3 DNA: TGTGCCAGCAGTTTACTAGCGGGAGATACAGATACGCAGTATTTT
V gene: TRBV2
D gene: TRBD2
clone size: many
J gene: TRBJ2-3

CDR3 protein: CASSAVPGGTTEQYF
CDR3 DNA: TGTGCCAGCAGCGCTGTACCGGGGGGAACTACCGAGCAGTACTTC
V gene: TRBV9
D gene: TRBD2
clone size: NA
J gene: TRBJ2-7

CDR3 protein: CASSYTRVSEQYF
CDR3 DNA: TGTGCCAGCAGTTACACCAGGGTCTCCGAGCAGTACTTC
V gene: TRBV6-5
D gene: NA
clone size: NA
J gene: TRBJ2-7

CDR3 protein: CASSRNPGLADQETQYF
CDR3 DNA: TGTGCCAGCAGCCGAAACCCCGGACTAGCGGACCAAGAGACCCAGTACTTC
V gene: TRBV3-2
D gene: NA
clone size: NA
J gene: TRBJ2-5

CDR3 protein: CASSVAGGPLNEQFF
CDR3 DNA: TGTGCCAGCAGCGTAGCGGGAGGGCCTTTGAATGAGCAGTTCTTC
V gene: TRBV7-2
D gene: TRBD2
clone size: NA
J gene: TRBJ2-1

CDR3 protein: CASSSLAGSSSYEQYF
CDR3 DNA: TGTGCCAGCAGCTCCCTAGCGGGCTCCTCCTCCTACGAGCAGTACTTC
V gene: TRBV7-9
D gene: TRBD2
clone size: few
J gene: TRBJ2-7

CDR3 protein: CSARGSGGTYEQYF
CDR3 DNA: TGCAGTGCTAGAGGTAGCGGGGGTACCTACGAGCAGTACTTC
V gene: TRBV20-1
D gene: TRBD2
clone size: few
J gene: TRBJ2-7

CDR3 protein: CASSLTGHEQYF
CDR3 DNA: TGCGCCAGCAGCTTGACAGGTCACGAGCAGTACTTC
V gene: TRBV5-1
D gene: NA
clone size: NA
J gene: TRBJ2-7

CDR3 protein: CASSFDRTISGNTIYF
CDR3 DNA: TGTGCCAGCAGCTTCGACAGGACAATCTCTGGAAACACCATATATTTT
V gene: TRBV7-2
D gene: NA
clone size: NA
J gene: TRBJ1-3

CDR3 protein: CASSLYGPSPEDTQYF
CDR3 DNA: TGTGCCAGCAGCTTGTACGGACCCTCCCCTGAAGATACGCAGTATTTT
V gene: TRBV5-6
D gene: NA
clone size: few
J gene: TRBJ2-3

CDR3 protein: CASSAILAGGPGELFF
CDR3 DNA: TGTGCCAGCAGCGCCATCCTAGCGGGAGGGCCCGGGGAGCTGTTTTTT
V gene: TRBV7-9
D gene: TRBD2
clone size: few
J gene: TRBJ2-2

CDR3 protein: CATSDFGTAGLDEQFF
CDR3 DNA: TGTGCCACCAGTGATTTTGGGACGGCCGGTTTGGATGAGCAGTTCTTC
V gene: TRBV24-1
D gene: NA
clone size: NA
J gene: TRBJ2-1

CDR3 protein: CASSSLRRTLSGEQFF
CDR3 DNA: TGTGCCAGCAGCTCCCTTAGGAGGACCCTGTCGGGGGAGCAGTTCTTC
V gene: TRBV7-8
D gene: NA
clone size: few
J gene: TRBJ2-1